This T cell receptor beta chain stems from a study of shared T cell receptors in the human thymus. The V gene's germline CDR1 is SGHAT and CDR2 FQNNGV. The length of the CDR3 is 13 residues. The method was immunoSEQ multiplex PCR; TCRdb's version includes in-frame clones alone and lacks a portion of them. The sample records 600,000 or so clones, around 87% being singletons. These data were likewise used in another study, on human thymus T cells. That source notes: Apparent bias marked the V and J gene usage of thymic and blood repertoires.

The rearrangement joins TRBV11-2 to TRBJ2-5; weak D call: TRBD1 (5 bases). The J call is uncertain, as TRBJ2-7 better fits the DNA end. Specimen: thymocytes. The sequence was collected from a boy under two years old with a congenital heart defect. CDR3 in amino acids: CASSRPTAYEQYF. The CDR3 bases are TGTGCCAGCAGCCGACCGACAGCTTACGAGCAGTACTTC.